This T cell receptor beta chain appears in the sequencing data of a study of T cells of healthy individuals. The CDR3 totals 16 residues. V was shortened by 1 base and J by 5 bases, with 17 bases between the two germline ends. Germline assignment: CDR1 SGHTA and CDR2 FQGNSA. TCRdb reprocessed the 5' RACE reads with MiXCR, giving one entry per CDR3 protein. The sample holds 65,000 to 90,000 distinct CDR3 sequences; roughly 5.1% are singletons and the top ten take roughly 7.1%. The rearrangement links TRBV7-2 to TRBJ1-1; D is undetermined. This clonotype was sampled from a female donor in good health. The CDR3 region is CASSLGLLGSGTEAFF. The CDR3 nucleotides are TGTGCCAGCAGCTTAGGCCTTCTGGGGAGTGGGACTGAAGCTTTCTTT. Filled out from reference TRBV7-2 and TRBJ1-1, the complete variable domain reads GAGVSQSPSNKVTEKGKDVELRCDPISGHTALYWYRQSLGQGLEFLIYFQGNSAPDKSGLPSDRFSAERTGGSVSTLTIQRTQQEDSAVYLCASSLGLLGSGTEAFFGQGTRLTVV.